These 26 T cell receptor beta chains came from one sample sequenced in a study of blood T cell repertoires in COVID-19. Only in-frame clones appear in the TCRdb table, and some are missing; sequencing was by immunoSEQ multiplex PCR. The table lists roughly 250,000 clones, 70% to 90% of them singletons, with about 1% in the top ten. Material for sequencing was peripheral blood. These receptors were taken from a human donor with COVID-19, enrolled during active disease. The donor label of this sample is uncertain.

This chain joins TRBV19 and TRBJ1-5; 7 bases line up with TRBD1. There are 14 residues in the CDR3. Germline-derived CDR1 and CDR2 are LNHDA and SQIVND (reference sequence). V was clipped by 4 bases and J by 6 bases; unmatched bases: 6. This CDR3 reads CASSTTGAAQPQHF. CDR3 nucleotide sequence: TGTGCCAGTAGTACAACAGGGGCTGCTCAGCCCCAGCATTTT.

The chain carries TRBV9 and TRBJ2-1; 10 bases are a match to TRBD2. The CDR3 spans 17 residues. Germline V gene data show CDR1 as SGDLS and CDR2 as YYNGEE. V lost 2 bases, J lost 5 bases, and 10 bases stayed unmatched. CDR3 sequence reads: CASSVGLAEPWDNEQFF. In DNA, the CDR3 is TGTGCCAGCAGCGTTGGACTAGCGGAACCATGGGACAATGAGCAGTTCTTC.

The chain recombines TRBV28 with TRBJ1-1, with 8 bases matching TRBD1. CDR3 length equals 18 residues. Germline-derived CDR1 and CDR2 are MDHEN and SYDVKM. J gave up 3 bases and V 1 base, and 13 bases lay outside the gene matches. The CDR3 sequence: CASSLFGRGRETDTEAFF. The CDR3 bases are TGTGCCAGCAGTTTATTCGGCAGGGGGCGCGAAACAGACACTGAAGCTTTCTTT.

For the CDR3, the DNA is TGCGCCAGCAGCTTACCAGGGGCGAACACTGAAGCTTTCTTT. Translated: CASSLPGANTEAFF. The chain carries TRBV5-1 and TRBJ1-1, with D possibly being TRBD1 (6 bases). The CDR3 contains 14 residues. Germline assignment: CDR1 SGHRS and CDR2 YFSETQ. The V gene lost 2 bases and the J gene lost 1 base, with 9 bases spanning the gap.

The gene calls are TRBV20-1 and TRBJ1-1; 7 bases are shared with TRBD1. The germline V gene encodes CDR1 DFQATT and CDR2 SNEGSKA (reference sequence). Trimming removed 6 bases from V and 13 bases from J; junction bases left unmatched: 11. CDR3 length: 11 residues. Written as DNA, the CDR3 is TGCAGTGCGCCATTACAGGGGAAGGGTTTCTTT. It yields the protein CSAPLQGKGFF.

The chain uses TRBV5-1 and TRBJ2-5; TRBD1 is a possible D gene (6 bases). The V gene lost 9 bases and the J gene lost 2 bases, with 14 bases spanning the gap. The CDR3 is made up of 13 amino acids. Germline V CDR1 and CDR2: SGHRS, YFSETQ. The CDR3 bases are TGCGCCACCAAGGACAGACAACAAGAGACCCAGTACTTC. The encoded protein is CATKDRQQETQYF.

The chain joins TRBV30 to TRBJ1-5; 8 positions agree with TRBD1. Trimming cost V 3 bases and J 5 bases; bases outside gene matches: 12. This CDR3 spans 16 amino acids. Per germline, CDR1 GTSNPN and CDR2 SVGIG (reference sequence). CDR3 sequence: CAWRIGGQEPYQPQHF. In nucleotides, the CDR3 is TGTGCCTGGAGGATAGGGGGACAGGAACCTTATCAGCCCCAGCATTTT. Variable domain in full (rest from reference TRBV30 and TRBJ1-5): SQTIHQWPATLVQPVGSPLSLECTVEGTSNPNLYWYRQAAGRGLQLLFYSVGIGQISSEVPQNLSASRPQDRQFILSSKKLLLSDSGFYLCAWRIGGQEPYQPQHFGDGTRLSIL.

In its sample, this clone was seen once. J is TRBJ1-1 and V is TRBV7-9, with 8 bases matching TRBD1. Trimming took 5 bases from V and 3 from J; bases not matched to a gene: 11. The germline V gene encodes CDR1 SEHNR and CDR2 FQNEAQ (reference sequence). This CDR3 region has 16 residues. The CDR3 sequence: CASSRDRGGEDTEAFF. CDR3 DNA sequence: TGTGCCAGCAGCAGAGACAGGGGCGGAGAGGACACTGAAGCTTTCTTT. Looking up the rest from reference TRBV7-9 and TRBJ1-1 gives the full variable domain: DTGVSQNPRHKITKRGQNVTFRCDPISEHNRLYWYRQTLGQGPEFLTYFQNEAQLEKSRLLSDRFSAERPKGSFSTLEIQRTEQGDSAMYLCASSRDRGGEDTEAFFGQGTRLTVV.

The CDR3 DNA sequence: TGTGCCATCAGTCAAACAGGGGACGCGACTAATGAAAAACTGTTTTTT. Its protein product is CAISQTGDATNEKLFF. This chain joins TRBV10-3 and TRBJ1-4, with 7 bases fitting TRBD1. The CDR3 spans 16 residues. Germline assignment: CDR1 ENHRY and CDR2 SYGVKD. Losses at the gene ends were 5 bases for V and 2 bases for J; bases not matched to a gene: 8.

The V and J genes are TRBV25-1 and TRBJ1-2; D uncertain. Trimming stripped 4 bases from V and 4 bases from J, with 13 bases between. Germline-derived CDR1 and CDR2 are MGHDK and SYGVNS. The CDR3 length is 14 residues. The DNA for the CDR3 is TGTGCCAGCAGTGGAAAGAGGGTTTCCTATGGCTACACCTTC. Protein sequence: CASSGKRVSYGYTF.

The V call is TRBV11-1, the J call TRBJ2-7; TRBD1 might be the D (5 bases). V was pared by 5 bases and J by 3 bases, with 8 bases between. The CDR3 runs to 12 residues. The germline V gene encodes CDR1 SGHAT and CDR2 FQDESV (reference sequence). The CDR3, as DNA: TGTGCCAGCAGCGTTACAGGCTACGAGCAGTACTTC. Its translation: CASSVTGYEQYF.

The genes are TRBV13 and TRBJ1-4; 7 bases line up with TRBD1. The CDR3 consists of 15 residues. Per germline, CDR1 PRHDT and CDR2 FYEKMQ (reference sequence). V lost 5 bases and J lost 5; bases outside the gene matches: 8. This chain's CDR3 is CASSRRQGQNEKLFF. In DNA, the CDR3 is TGTGCCAGCAGCCGACGACAGGGCCAAAATGAAAAACTGTTTTTT.

This CDR3 is CAIWQRPDSYNEQFF. The CDR3 nucleotides read TGTGCCATCTGGCAGCGACCCGACTCCTACAATGAGCAGTTCTTC. The chain employs TRBV10-3 and TRBJ2-1; no definite D call. V lost 8 bases and J 0 bases, leaving 14 bases between the germline ends. The CDR3 contains 15 residues. From germline, CDR1 is ENHRY and CDR2 SYGVKD.

CDR3 region: CASSQGGTGYEQYF. The CDR3 DNA reads as TGTGCCAGCAGCCAAGGGGGAACAGGGTACGAGCAGTACTTC. The rearrangement uses TRBV3-1 (or the pseudogene TRBV3-2) and TRBJ2-7, with a weak D call TRBD1 (6 bases). V was pared by 1 base and J by 4 bases, with 11 bases between. The CDR3 consists of 14 residues. Per germline, CDR1 LGHDT and CDR2 YNNKEL (reference sequence).

The chain employs TRBV28 and TRBJ1-4, with a tentative D call TRBD1 (5 bases). CDR1 and CDR2 (germline): MDHEN, SYDVKM. V gave up 7 bases and J gave up 4 bases, with 13 bases separating them. CDR3 length equals 14 residues. DNA of the CDR3: TGTGCCAGCACTGTTGGACACCTTAATGAAAAACTGTTTTTT. This translates into CASTVGHLNEKLFF.

The chain combines TRBV28 with TRBJ1-1; D is ambiguous. This CDR3 spans 14 amino acids. The germline V gene has CDR1 MDHEN and CDR2 SYDVKM. Trimming took off 5 bases at V and 10 bases at J, with 20 bases between the two ends. The DNA of the CDR3 is TGTGCCAGCAGTGCCCCTACGGCCGCGGAGAGAGCTTTCTTT. Translating gives CASSAPTAAERAFF.

The CDR3 nucleotides are TGTGCCAGCAGCTTGGGGGCCCTTACTTACACTGAAGCTTTCTTT. This sequence encodes CASSLGALTYTEAFF. This chain links TRBV5-6 with TRBJ1-1; D call uncertain. The length of the CDR3 is 15 residues. Germline CDR1 and CDR2: SGHDT and YYEEEE. The V and J ends lost 0 bases and 3 bases respectively, with 12 bases between them. Based on the CDR3 plus reference TRBV5-6 and TRBJ1-1, the full variable domain is DAGVTQSPTHLIKTRGQQVTLRCSPKSGHDTVSWYQQALGQGPQFIFQYYEEEERQRGNFPDRFSGHQFPNYSSELNVNALLLGDSALYLCASSLGALTYTEAFFGQGTRLTVV.

The genes are TRBV19 and TRBJ2-1, with D hard to call. The CDR3 totals 14 residues. Per the germline V gene, CDR1 is LNHDA and CDR2 is SQIVND (reference sequence). Deletions cut 4 bases from V and 3 bases from J, with 10 bases between. The CDR3 reads CASSRMTSYNEQFF. The CDR3, as DNA: TGTGCCAGTAGTAGAATGACAAGCTACAATGAGCAGTTCTTC.

This clone was observed a few times. The rearrangement joins TRBV3-1 (or the pseudogene TRBV3-2) to TRBJ1-2; TRBD1 agrees at 9 bases. Germline CDR1 LGHDT, CDR2 YNNKEL (reference sequence). With 4 bases clipped from V and 4 bases from J, the junction kept 10 bases outside the gene matches. The CDR3 is 16 amino acids. This CDR3 is CASSPSAGGQGYGYTF. The DNA of the CDR3 is TGTGCCAGCAGCCCGTCCGCGGGGGGACAGGGCTATGGCTACACCTTC.

This clone was seen a single time. The chain joins TRBV18 to TRBJ2-7, with a weak D call TRBD1 (6 bases). The V end lost 3 bases, the J end lost 2 bases, and 20 bases lay between the germline ends. This CDR3 has 17 residues. Germline CDR1 and CDR2: KGHSH and LQKENI. CDR3 loop: CASSPDSLRTVTYEQYF. Written as DNA, the CDR3 is TGTGCCAGCTCACCTGACTCCCTCAGGACAGTAACCTACGAGCAGTACTTC.

This chain uses TRBV6-5 with TRBJ1-1, with TRBD1 identical over 10 bases. Germline V gene lookup returns CDR1 MNHEY and CDR2 SVGAGI. The length of the CDR3 is 14 residues. Trimming at V came to 4 bases and at J to 8 bases, leaving 7 bases not matched to a gene. Here the CDR3 DNA reads TGTGCCAGCAGTTGGCGGGACAGGGGCTCCGAAGCTTTCTTT. This encodes CASSWRDRGSEAFF.

This clone was observed at least ten times. The genes are TRBV7-2 and TRBJ2-7, with 8 bases aligning to TRBD2. CDR1 SGHTA and CDR2 FQGNSA come from the germline V gene. This CDR3 region has 13 residues. The J segment lost 6 bases and the V segment lost 5 bases, leaving 6 bases of the junction unmatched. CDR3 loop: CASSGLAGGEQYF. CDR3 DNA sequence: TGTGCCAGCAGCGGGCTAGCGGGCGGCGAGCAGTACTTC. The entire variable domain, with the rest obtained from reference TRBV7-2 and TRBJ2-7, is as follows: GAGVSQSPSNKVTEKGKDVELRCDPISGHTALYWYRQSLGQGLEFLIYFQGNSAPDKSGLPSDRFSAERTGGSVSTLTIQRTQQEDSAVYLCASSGLAGGEQYFGPGTRLTVT.

The chain carries TRBV5-1 and TRBJ1-1; D might be TRBD1 (5 bases). V lost 4 bases, J lost 11 bases, and 21 bases lay in between. The CDR3 length is 14 residues. In germline, CDR1 is SGHRS, CDR2 YFSETQ. The chain's CDR3 is CASSGGGESLRAFF. CDR3 coding DNA: TGCGCCAGCAGCGGGGGAGGGGAATCTCTTCGGGCTTTCTTT. The variable domain in full, with the rest retrieved from reference TRBV5-1 and TRBJ1-1, is KAGVTQTPRYLIKTRGQQVTLSCSPISGHRSVSWYQQTPGQGLQFLFEYFSETQRNKGNFPGRFSGRQFSNSRSEMNVSTLELGDSALYLCASSGGGESLRAFFGQGTRLTVV.

The V gene is TRBV28, the J gene TRBJ1-6; D is unresolved. Trimming pared 4 bases from V and 0 bases from J, leaving 10 bases between. Germline-derived CDR1 and CDR2 are MDHEN and SYDVKM. This CDR3 comprises 16 residues. CDR3 amino acids: CASSYTGSSYNSPLHF. CDR3 nucleotide sequence: TGTGCCAGCAGTTACACCGGGAGCTCCTATAATTCACCCCTCCACTTT.

This chain links TRBV5-1 with TRBJ1-1; tentatively, D is TRBD1 (5 bases). V gave up 0 bases and J gave up 4 bases, with 13 bases separating them. CDR1 and CDR2 from the germline V gene are SGHRS and YFSETQ. CDR3 length: 15 amino acids. The CDR3 nucleotides are TGCGCCAGCAGCTTGGACGAGGGGAGGAGCACTGAAGCTTTCTTT. It translates to CASSLDEGRSTEAFF.

The chain is built from TRBV7-2 and TRBJ2-3; 9 bases align to TRBD2. The J segment lost 5 bases and the V segment lost 2 bases, leaving 5 bases of the junction unmatched. The CDR3 consists of 15 residues. The germline V gene encodes CDR1 SGHTA and CDR2 FQGNSA. The DNA for the CDR3 is TGTGCCAGCAGCTTAAGCGGGAGGCCGGGAGATACGCAGTATTTT. This codes for CASSLSGRPGDTQYF.